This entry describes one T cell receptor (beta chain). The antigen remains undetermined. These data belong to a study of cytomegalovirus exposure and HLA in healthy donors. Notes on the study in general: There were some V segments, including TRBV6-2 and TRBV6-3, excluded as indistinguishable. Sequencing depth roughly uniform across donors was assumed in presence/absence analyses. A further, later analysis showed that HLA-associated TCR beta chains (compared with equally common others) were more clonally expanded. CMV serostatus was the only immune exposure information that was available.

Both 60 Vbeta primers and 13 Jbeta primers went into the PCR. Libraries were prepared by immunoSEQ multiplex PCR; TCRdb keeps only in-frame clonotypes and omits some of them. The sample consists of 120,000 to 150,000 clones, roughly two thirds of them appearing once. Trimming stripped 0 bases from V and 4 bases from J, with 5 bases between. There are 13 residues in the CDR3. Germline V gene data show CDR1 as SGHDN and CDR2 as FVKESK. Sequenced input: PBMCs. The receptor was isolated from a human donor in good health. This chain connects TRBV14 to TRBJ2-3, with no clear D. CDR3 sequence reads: CASSQERADTQYF. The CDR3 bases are TGTGCCAGCAGCCAAGAACGCGCAGATACGCAGTATTTT.